The clone carrying this TCR beta chain was counted a few times. Antigen: not known. TCRdb re-derived calls from the 5' RACE reads in MiXCR, one entry per CDR3 protein. The sample has about 700,000 distinct CDR3 sequences, around a fifth seen once; the top ten hold 15% to 20%. From germline, CDR1 is LGHDT and CDR2 YNNKEL (reference sequence). Trimming took 1 base from V and 3 from J, leaving 10 bases between them. This CDR3 has 14 residues. The data are from a study of CD8 T cells in ankylosing spondylitis. Points from the study as a whole: Within peripheral blood, clones linked to disease were CD8+ and relatively rare. Disease-linked clones reportedly showed significant enrichment in matched ankylosing spondylitis synovial fluid. A TCR beta motif of fewer than ten highly homologous variants seemed to mark ankylosing spondylitis blood.

The chain links TRBV3-1 to TRBJ2-7; D gene uncertain. This receptor was obtained from a male donor with ankylosing spondylitis. Specimen: blood, either unsorted or a sorted T cell fraction (not recorded which). In nucleotides, the CDR3 is TGTGCCAGCAGCCAAGCAAAGGTGTACTACGAGCAGTACTTC. This codes for CASSQAKVYYEQYF.